The sequence of this T cell receptor (beta chain) was determined in a study of cytomegalovirus exposure and HLA in healthy donors. Study information: Roughly 80 million unique TCRs from HLA-typed donors were held in an early data release.

Primers included in the PCR were 60 Vbeta and 13 Jbeta primers. Using immunoSEQ multiplex PCR, the repertoire was profiled, and TCRdb retains in-frame clones only, with some absent. Here the sample spans about 97,000 clones, over 80% being singletons. Germline assignment: CDR1 SGHDT and CDR2 YYEEEE. This CDR3 has 15 residues. The junction had 8 bases not matched to a gene; V was cut back by 0 bases and J by 7 bases. Details on this clone: Its antigen remains unidentified.

Whole-study results and caveats: Another analysis was done later, and it associated 16,951 TCR beta sequences with HLA alleles at 0.05 false discovery rate.

Sequenced input: PBMCs. This TCR derives from a man aged 35 to 55 in good health and CMV-seronegative. The chain links TRBV5-6 to TRBJ1-2, with 8 bases fitting TRBD1. CDR3 DNA sequence: TGTGCCAGCAGCTTGGCGGACAGGGAGTTCGGTGGCTACACCTTC. It yields the protein CASSLADREFGGYTF.